A selection of T cell receptor beta chains follows, all from one sample in a study of blood T cells in healthy people across ages. One entry per CDR3 protein, called by TCRdb with MiXCR from the 5' RACE reads. The repertoire holds about 1.8 million distinct CDR3 sequences, around 50% seen once, with around 2.1% in the top ten. Specimen: blood. The receptors here all came from a woman in her 40s in good health. CDR3s include the opening cysteine and the closing phenylalanine or tryptophan. D genes are given only for firm matches. Only some rows state a clone size, as once, few, many or a class for expanded clones.

d_gene: -; v_gene: TRBV24-1; j_gene: TRBJ2-1; abundance: once; CDR3aa: CATSDSGVPRNEQFF; CDR3nt: TGTGCCACCAGTGATTCAGGGGTCCCACGCAATGAGCAGTTCTTC
d_gene: -; v_gene: TRBV2; j_gene: TRBJ2-7; abundance: -; CDR3aa: CASSVRGAYYEQYF; CDR3nt: TGTGCCAGCAGTGTGAGGGGGGCGTACTACGAGCAGTACTTC
d_gene: TRBD2; v_gene: TRBV20-1; j_gene: TRBJ2-2; abundance: -; CDR3aa: CSARDPGLAHTGELFF; CDR3nt: TGCAGTGCTAGAGATCCGGGACTAGCGCACACCGGGGAGCTGTTTTTT
d_gene: -; v_gene: TRBV24-1; j_gene: TRBJ2-1; abundance: -; CDR3aa: CATSEPKTGTIDNEQFF; CDR3nt: TGTGCCACCAGTGAACCCAAGACAGGTACCATAGACAATGAGCAGTTCTTC
d_gene: -; v_gene: TRBV25-1; j_gene: TRBJ1-1; abundance: many; CDR3aa: CASSGRNTEAFF; CDR3nt: TGTGCCAGCAGTGGCCGGAACACTGAAGCTTTCTTT
d_gene: -; v_gene: TRBV20-1; j_gene: TRBJ2-7; abundance: few; CDR3aa: CSAVVRGGVYEQYF; CDR3nt: TGCAGTGCCGTCGTGAGGGGGGGGGTGTACGAGCAGTACTTC
d_gene: TRBD2; v_gene: TRBV20-1; j_gene: TRBJ2-5; abundance: -; CDR3aa: CSASTGGMQETQYF; CDR3nt: TGCAGTGCTAGTACGGGAGGGATGCAAGAGACCCAGTACTTC
d_gene: -; v_gene: TRBV6-2/TRBV6-3; j_gene: TRBJ2-4; abundance: few; CDR3aa: CASSGPSTYGVKNIQYF; CDR3nt: TGTGCCAGCAGTGGCCCCTCTACTTACGGGGTTAAAAACATTCAGTACTTC
d_gene: TRBD2; v_gene: TRBV29-1; j_gene: TRBJ2-3; abundance: few; CDR3aa: CSTKSGSFYTDTQYF; CDR3nt: TGCAGCACCAAAAGCGGGAGCTTCTACACAGATACGCAGTATTTT
d_gene: -; v_gene: TRBV7-3; j_gene: TRBJ2-5; abundance: -; CDR3aa: CASSLNPGWSETQYF; CDR3nt: TGTGCCAGCAGCTTAAATCCAGGGTGGTCAGAGACCCAGTACTTC